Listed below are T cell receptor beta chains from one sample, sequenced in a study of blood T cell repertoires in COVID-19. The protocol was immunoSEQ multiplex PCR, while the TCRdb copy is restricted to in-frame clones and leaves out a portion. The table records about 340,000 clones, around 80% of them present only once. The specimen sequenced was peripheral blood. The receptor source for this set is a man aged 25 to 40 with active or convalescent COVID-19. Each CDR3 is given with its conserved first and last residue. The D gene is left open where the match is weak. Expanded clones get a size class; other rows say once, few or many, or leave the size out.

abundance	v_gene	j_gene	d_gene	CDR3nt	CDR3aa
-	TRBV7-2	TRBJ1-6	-	TGTGCCAGCAGCTTAGATGGTGGGGGCAATTCACCCCTCCACTTT	CASSLDGGGNSPLHF
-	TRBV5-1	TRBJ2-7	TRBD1	TGCGCCAGCAGCTCACAGGGGTTGAGAGAGCAGTACTTC	CASSSQGLREQYF
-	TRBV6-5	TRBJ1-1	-	TGTGCCAGCTACGGACTCACCAACACTGAAGCTTTCTTT	CASYGLTNTEAFF
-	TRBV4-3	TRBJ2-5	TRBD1	TGCGCCAGCAGCCAAGAACTCGGGACAGGGGGGGAGACCCAGTACTTC	CASSQELGTGGETQYF
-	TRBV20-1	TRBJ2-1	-	TGCAGTGCTCGGAGGGACGATGAGCAGTTCTTC	CSARRDDEQFF
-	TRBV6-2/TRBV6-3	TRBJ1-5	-	TGTGCCAGCAGTGACGGGTCCCGTAAGCCCCAGCATTTT	CASSDGSRKPQHF
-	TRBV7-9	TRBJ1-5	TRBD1	TGTGCCAGCAGTCTTCAGGGGGCGCATAATCAGCCCCAGCATTTT	CASSLQGAHNQPQHF
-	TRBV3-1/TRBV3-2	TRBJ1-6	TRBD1	TGTGCCAGCAGCCAGAGAGACAGGGGAGGCAATTCACCCCTCCACTTT	CASSQRDRGGNSPLHF
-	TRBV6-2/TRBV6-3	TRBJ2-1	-	TGTGCCAGCAGTTATAGGGGGATCTCCTACAATGAGCAGTTCTTC	CASSYRGISYNEQFF
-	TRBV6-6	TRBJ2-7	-	TGTGCCAGCAGTTTATTGCAGGGGTGGAGGTACGAGCAGTACTTC	CASSLLQGWRYEQYF
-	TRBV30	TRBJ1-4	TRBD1	TGTGCCTGGAGAACCGGGACAGGGATTGAAGGGCTGTTTTTT	CAWRTGTGIEGLFF
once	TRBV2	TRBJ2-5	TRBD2	TGTGCCAGCAGTAAAGGACTAGCGGGGGGGCGAGAGACCCAGTACTTC	CASSKGLAGGRETQYF
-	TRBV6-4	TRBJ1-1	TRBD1	TGTGCCAGCAGTGACTCGAACAGGGGAGACACTGAAGCTTTCTTT	CASSDSNRGDTEAFF